Listed here is a single T cell receptor (beta chain). The record originates from a study of T cells in Graves' hyperthyroidism and ophthalmopathy. RNA transcripts were the template for amplifying TCR beta CDR3 regions. The HTBI set primed first-round TCR CDR3 RT-PCR. TCRdb re-called the multiplex PCR reads with MiXCR, one entry per CDR3 protein. In the table there are a few hundred thousand distinct CDR3 sequences, roughly 50% of which are singletons. The CDR3 runs to 16 residues. The germline gives CDR1 SGDLS, CDR2 YYNGEE. V was cut by 4 bases and J by 5 bases, with 19 bases left in between. It was uncontrolled infection, other autoimmune disease, pregnancy or lactation that excluded patients.

This chain uses TRBV9 with TRBJ1-5; D is possibly TRBD1 (5 bases). This TCR was sampled from a woman aged 18-29 years with Graves' hyperthyroidism. The sequenced material came from peripheral blood or thyroid tissue (not recorded which). The CDR3 DNA follows: TGTGCCAGCAGCTCGGGGACTAGCGGGAGTCATCAGCCCCAGCATTTT. Protein: CASSSGTSGSHQPQHF.